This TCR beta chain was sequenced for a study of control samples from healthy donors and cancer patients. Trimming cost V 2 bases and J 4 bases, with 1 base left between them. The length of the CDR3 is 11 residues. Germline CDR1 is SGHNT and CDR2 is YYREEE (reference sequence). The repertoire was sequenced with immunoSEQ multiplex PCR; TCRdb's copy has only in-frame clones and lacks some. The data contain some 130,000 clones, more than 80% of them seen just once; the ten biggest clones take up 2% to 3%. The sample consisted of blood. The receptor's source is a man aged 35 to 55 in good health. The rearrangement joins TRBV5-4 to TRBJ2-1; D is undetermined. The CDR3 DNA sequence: TGTGCCAGCAGCTTTTACAATGAGCAGTTCTTC. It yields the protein CASSFYNEQFF.